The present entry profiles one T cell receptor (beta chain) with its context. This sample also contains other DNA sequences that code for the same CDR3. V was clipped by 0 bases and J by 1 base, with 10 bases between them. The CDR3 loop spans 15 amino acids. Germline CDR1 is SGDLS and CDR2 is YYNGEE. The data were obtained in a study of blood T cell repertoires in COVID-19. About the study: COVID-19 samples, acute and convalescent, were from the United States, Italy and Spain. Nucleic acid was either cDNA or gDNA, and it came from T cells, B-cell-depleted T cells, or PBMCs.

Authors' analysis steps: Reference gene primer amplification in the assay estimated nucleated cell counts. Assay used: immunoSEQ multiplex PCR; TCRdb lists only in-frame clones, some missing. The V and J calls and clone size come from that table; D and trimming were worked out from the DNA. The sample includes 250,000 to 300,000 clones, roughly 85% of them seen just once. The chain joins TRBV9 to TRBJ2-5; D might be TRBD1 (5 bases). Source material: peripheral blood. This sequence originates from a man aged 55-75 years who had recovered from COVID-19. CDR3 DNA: TGTGCCAGCAGCGTAGGTGCAGGGCGCCAAGAGACCCAGTACTTC. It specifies CASSVGAGRQETQYF.